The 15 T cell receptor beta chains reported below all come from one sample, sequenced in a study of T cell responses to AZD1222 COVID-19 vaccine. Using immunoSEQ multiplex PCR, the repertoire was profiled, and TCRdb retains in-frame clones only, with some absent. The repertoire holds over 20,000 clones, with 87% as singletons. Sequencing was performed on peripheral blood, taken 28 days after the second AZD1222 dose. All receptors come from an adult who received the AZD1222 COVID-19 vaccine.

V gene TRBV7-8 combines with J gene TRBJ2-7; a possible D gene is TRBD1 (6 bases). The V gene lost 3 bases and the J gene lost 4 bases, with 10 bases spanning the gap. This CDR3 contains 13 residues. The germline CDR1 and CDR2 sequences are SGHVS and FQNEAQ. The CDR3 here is CASSFPGEYEQYF. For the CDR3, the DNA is TGTGCCAGCAGCTTTCCAGGGGAATACGAGCAGTACTTC.

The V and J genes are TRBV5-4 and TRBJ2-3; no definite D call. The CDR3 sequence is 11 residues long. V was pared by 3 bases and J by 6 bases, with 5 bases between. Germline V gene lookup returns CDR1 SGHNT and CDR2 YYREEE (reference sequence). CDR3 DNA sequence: TGTGCCAGCAGCTACCAGGATACGCAGTATTTT. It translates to CASSYQDTQYF.

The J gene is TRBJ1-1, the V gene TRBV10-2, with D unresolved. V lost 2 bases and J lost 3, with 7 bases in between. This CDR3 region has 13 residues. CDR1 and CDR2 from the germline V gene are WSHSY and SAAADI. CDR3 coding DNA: TGCGCCAGCAGTGAGATCGGGTACACTGAAGCTTTCTTT. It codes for CASSEIGYTEAFF.

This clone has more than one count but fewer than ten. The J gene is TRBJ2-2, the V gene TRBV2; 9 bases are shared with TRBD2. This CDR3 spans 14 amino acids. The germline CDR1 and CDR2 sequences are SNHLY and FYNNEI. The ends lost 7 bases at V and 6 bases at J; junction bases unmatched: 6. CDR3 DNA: TGTGCCAGCAATGGAGCGGGAGGCTCCGGGGAGCTGTTTTTT. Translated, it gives CASNGAGGSGELFF.

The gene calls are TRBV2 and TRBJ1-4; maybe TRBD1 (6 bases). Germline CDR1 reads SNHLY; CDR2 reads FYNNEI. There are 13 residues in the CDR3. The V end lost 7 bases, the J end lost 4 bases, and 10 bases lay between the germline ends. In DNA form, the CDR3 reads TGTGCCAGCACCCGACAGGATAATGAAAAACTGTTTTTT. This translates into CASTRQDNEKLFF.

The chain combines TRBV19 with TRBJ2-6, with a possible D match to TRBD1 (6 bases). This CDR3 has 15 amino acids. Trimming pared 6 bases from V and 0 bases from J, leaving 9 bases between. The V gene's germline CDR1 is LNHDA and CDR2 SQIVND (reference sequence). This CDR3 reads CASRTGSSGANVLTF. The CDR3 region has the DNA TGTGCCAGTAGAACAGGGAGCTCTGGGGCCAACGTCCTGACTTTC.

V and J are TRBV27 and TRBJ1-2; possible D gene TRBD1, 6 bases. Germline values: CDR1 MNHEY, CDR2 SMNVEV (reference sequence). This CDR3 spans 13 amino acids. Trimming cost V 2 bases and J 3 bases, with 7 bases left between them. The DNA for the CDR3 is TGTGCCAGCAGTTTAGGGGGCGACTATGGCTACACCTTC. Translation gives CASSLGGDYGYTF.

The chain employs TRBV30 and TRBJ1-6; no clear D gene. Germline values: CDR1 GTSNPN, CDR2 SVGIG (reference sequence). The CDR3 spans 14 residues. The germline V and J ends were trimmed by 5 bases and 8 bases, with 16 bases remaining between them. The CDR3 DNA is TGTGCCTGGGCCCCTCTCACAGAATATTCACCCCTCCACTTT. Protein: CAWAPLTEYSPLHF.

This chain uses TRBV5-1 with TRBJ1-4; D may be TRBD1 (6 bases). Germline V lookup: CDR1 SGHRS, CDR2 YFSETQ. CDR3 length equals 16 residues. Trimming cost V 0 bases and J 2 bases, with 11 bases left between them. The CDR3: CASSLEQGATNEKLFF. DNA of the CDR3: TGCGCCAGCAGCTTGGAACAGGGAGCCACTAATGAAAAACTGTTTTTT.

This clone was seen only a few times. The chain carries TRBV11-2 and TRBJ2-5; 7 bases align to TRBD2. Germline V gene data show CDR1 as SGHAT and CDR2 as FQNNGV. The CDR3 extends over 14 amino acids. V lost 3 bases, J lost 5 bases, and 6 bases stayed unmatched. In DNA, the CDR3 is TGTGCCAGCAGCTTTTCTAGCGGCCTGGAGACCCAGTACTTC. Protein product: CASSFSSGLETQYF.

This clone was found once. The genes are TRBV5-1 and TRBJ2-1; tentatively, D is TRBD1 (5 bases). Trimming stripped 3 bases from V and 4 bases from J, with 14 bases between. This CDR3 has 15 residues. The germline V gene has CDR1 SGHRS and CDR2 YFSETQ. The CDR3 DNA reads TGCGCCAGCAGCTCCCCCGACAGTTTTTACAATGAGCAGTTCTTC. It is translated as CASSSPDSFYNEQFF.

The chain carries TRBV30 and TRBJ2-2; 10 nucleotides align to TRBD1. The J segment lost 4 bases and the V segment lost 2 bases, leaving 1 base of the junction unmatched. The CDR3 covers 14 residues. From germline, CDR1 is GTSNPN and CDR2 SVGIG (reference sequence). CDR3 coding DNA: TGTGCCTGGAGTAGGACAGGGGGCACCGGGGAGCTGTTTTTT. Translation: CAWSRTGGTGELFF.

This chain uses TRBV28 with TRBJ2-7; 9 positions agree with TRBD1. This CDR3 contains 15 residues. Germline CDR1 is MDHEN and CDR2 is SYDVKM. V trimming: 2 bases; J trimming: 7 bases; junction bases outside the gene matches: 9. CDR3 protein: CASSLPGQGKWEQYF. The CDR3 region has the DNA TGTGCCAGCAGTTTACCGGGACAGGGTAAATGGGAGCAGTACTTC.

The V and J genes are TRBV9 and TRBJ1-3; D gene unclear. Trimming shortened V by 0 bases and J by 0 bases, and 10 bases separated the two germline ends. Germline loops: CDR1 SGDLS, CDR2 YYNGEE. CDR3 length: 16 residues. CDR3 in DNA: TGTGCCAGCAGCGTAGGAAGCCACCCCTCTGGAAACACCATATATTTT. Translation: CASSVGSHPSGNTIYF.

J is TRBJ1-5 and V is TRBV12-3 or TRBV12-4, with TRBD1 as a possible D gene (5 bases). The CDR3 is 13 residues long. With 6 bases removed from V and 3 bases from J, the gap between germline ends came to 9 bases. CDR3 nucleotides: TGTGCCAGCAGCCTGACAGACAATCAGCCCCAGCATTTT. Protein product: CASSLTDNQPQHF.